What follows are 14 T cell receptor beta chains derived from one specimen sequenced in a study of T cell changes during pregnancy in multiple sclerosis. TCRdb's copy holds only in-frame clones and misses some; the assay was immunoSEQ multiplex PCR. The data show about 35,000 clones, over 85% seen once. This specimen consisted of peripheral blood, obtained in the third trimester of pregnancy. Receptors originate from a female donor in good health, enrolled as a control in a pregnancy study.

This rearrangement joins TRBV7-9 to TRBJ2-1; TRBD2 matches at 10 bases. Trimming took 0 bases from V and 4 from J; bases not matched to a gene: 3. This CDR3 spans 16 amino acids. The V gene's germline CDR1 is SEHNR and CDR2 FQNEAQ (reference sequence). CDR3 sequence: CASSLAEAGGYNEQFF. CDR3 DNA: TGTGCCAGCAGCTTAGCGGAAGCGGGAGGGTACAATGAGCAGTTCTTC.

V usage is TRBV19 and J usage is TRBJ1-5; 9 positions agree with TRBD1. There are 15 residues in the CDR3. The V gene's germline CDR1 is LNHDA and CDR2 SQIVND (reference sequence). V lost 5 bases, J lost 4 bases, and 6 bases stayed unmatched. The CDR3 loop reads CASSSDRGGNQPQHF. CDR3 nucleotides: TGTGCCAGTAGTTCGGACAGGGGTGGAAATCAGCCCCAGCATTTT.

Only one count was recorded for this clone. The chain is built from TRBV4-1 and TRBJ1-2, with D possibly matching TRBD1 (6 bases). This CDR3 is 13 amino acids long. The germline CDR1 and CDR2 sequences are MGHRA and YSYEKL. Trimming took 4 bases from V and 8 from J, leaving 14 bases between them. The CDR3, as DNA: TGCGCCAGCAGCCGAGGGGGGGGGTACGGCTACACCTTC. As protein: CASSRGGGYGYTF.

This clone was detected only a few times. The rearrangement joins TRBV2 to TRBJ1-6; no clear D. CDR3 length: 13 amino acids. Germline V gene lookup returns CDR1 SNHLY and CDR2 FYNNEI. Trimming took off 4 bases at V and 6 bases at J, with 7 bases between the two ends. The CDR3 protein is CASSGLPNSPLHF. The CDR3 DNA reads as TGTGCCAGCAGTGGTCTTCCTAATTCACCCCTCCACTTT.

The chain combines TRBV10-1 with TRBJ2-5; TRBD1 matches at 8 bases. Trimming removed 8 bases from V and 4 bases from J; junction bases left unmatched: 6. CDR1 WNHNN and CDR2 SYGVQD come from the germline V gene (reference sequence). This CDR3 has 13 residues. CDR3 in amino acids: CASGRTGRETQYF. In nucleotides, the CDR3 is TGCGCCAGCGGGAGGACAGGGCGAGAGACCCAGTACTTC.

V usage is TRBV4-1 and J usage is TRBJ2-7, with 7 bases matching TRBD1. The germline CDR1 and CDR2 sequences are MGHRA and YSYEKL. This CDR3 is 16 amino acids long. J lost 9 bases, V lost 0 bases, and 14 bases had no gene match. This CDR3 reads CASSQEGTAGPWLQYF. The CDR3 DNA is TGCGCCAGCAGCCAAGAAGGGACAGCCGGGCCTTGGCTGCAGTACTTC.

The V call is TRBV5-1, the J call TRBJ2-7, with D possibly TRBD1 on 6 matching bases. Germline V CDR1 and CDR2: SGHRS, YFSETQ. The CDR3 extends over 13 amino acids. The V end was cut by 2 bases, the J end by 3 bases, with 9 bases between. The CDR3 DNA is TGCGCCAGCAGCTTCAGGGGTGACTACGAGCAGTACTTC. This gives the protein CASSFRGDYEQYF.

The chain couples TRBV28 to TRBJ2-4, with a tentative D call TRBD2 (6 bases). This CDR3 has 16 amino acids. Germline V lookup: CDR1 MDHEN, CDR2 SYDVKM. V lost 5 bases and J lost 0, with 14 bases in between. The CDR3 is CASSKGGVLAKNIQYF. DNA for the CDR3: TGTGCCAGCAGTAAGGGCGGGGTTCTAGCCAAAAACATTCAGTACTTC.

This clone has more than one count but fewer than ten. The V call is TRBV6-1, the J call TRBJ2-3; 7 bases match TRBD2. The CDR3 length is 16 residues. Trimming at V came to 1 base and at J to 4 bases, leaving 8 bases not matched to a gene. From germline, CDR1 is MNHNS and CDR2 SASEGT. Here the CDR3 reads CASSEEASGGPDTQYF. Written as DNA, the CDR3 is TGTGCCAGCAGTGAAGAGGCTAGCGGTGGACCAGATACGCAGTATTTT.

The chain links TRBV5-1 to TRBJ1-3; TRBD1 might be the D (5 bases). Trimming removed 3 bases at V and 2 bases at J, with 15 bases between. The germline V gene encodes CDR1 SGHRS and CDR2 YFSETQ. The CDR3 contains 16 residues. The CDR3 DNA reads TGCGCCAGCAGCTCGGAGGGGTGGGGGACTGGAAACACCATATATTTT. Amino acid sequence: CASSSEGWGTGNTIYF.

CDR3: CASSVSPRNTGELFF. The DNA for the CDR3 is TGTGCCAGCAGCGTATCCCCCCGGAACACCGGGGAGCTGTTTTTT. V gene TRBV7-2 combines with J gene TRBJ2-2; D remains unclear. Germline V gene data show CDR1 as SGHTA and CDR2 as FQGNSA. This CDR3 comprises 15 residues. With 5 bases removed from V and 1 base from J, the gap between germline ends came to 11 bases.

The CDR3 DNA reads TGTGCCAGCAGACCCTTAGCGGGGCCTAGCACAGATACGCAGTATTTT. Protein product: CASRPLAGPSTDTQYF. V and J are TRBV7-8 and TRBJ2-3; 8 nucleotides match TRBD2. This CDR3 comprises 16 residues. Germline trimming cut 6 bases from V and 0 bases from J; bases unmatched to any gene: 8. Germline V gene lookup returns CDR1 SGHVS and CDR2 FQNEAQ. The full variable domain, in which reference TRBV7-8 and TRBJ2-3 provide the parts outside the CDR3, is GAGVSQSPRYKVAKRGQDVALRCDPISGHVSLFWYQQALGQGPEFLTYFQNEAQLDKSGLPSDRFFAERPEGSVSTLKIQRTQQEDSAVYLCASRPLAGPSTDTQYFGPGTRLTVL.

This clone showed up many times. The CDR3 coding sequence is TGCGCCAGCAGGAGCCCGATAGGGGGGGCGCGGGACCGCGGTGAGCAGTTCTTC. Protein product: CASRSPIGGARDRGEQFF. V usage is TRBV5-1 and J usage is TRBJ2-1, with D tentatively TRBD2 (7 bases). The germline V and J ends were trimmed by 5 bases and 9 bases, with 30 bases remaining between them. CDR3 length: 18 residues. From germline, CDR1 is SGHRS and CDR2 YFSETQ. The whole variable domain, filled in from reference TRBV5-1 and TRBJ2-1, reads KAGVTQTPRYLIKTRGQQVTLSCSPISGHRSVSWYQQTPGQGLQFLFEYFSETQRNKGNFPGRFSGRQFSNSRSEMNVSTLELGDSALYLCASRSPIGGARDRGEQFFGPGTRLTVL.

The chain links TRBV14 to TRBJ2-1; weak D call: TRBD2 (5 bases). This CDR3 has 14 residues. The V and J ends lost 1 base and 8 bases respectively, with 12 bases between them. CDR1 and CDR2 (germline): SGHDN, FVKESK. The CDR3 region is CASSQAREVDEQFF. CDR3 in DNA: TGTGCCAGCAGCCAAGCTCGGGAAGTTGATGAGCAGTTCTTC.